The 8 T cell receptor beta chains reported below all come from one sample, sequenced in a study of neurological immune-mediated disorders. TCRdb reanalysed the 5' RACE reads using MiXCR and keeps one entry per CDR3 protein. The sample holds 65,000 to 90,000 distinct CDR3 sequences, 9% to 12% seen once. The sample comprised PBMCs. All receptors derive from a man aged 35-49 years in good health.

At least ten counts were recorded for this clonotype. The J gene is TRBJ2-3, the V gene TRBV9, with D unresolved. This CDR3 comprises 13 residues. V shed 6 bases and J shed 5 bases, with 13 bases lying between them. Per the germline V gene, CDR1 is SGDLS and CDR2 is YYNGEE. The CDR3 here is CASTPNTKDTQYF. CDR3 bases: TGTGCCAGCACTCCCAACACAAAAGATACGCAGTATTTT. Supplemented by reference TRBV9 and TRBJ2-3, the full variable domain reads DSGVTQTPKHLITATGQRVTLRCSPRSGDLSVYWYQQSLDQGLQFLIQYYNGEERAKGNILERFSAQQFPDLHSELNLSSLELGDSALYFCASTPNTKDTQYFGPGTRLTVL.

This clonotype was detected only a few times. The rearrangement uses TRBV9 and TRBJ2-5, with TRBD2 matching 13 bases. After removal of 2 bases from V and 4 bases from J, the junction contained 5 bases not matched to a gene. From germline, CDR1 is SGDLS and CDR2 YYNGEE. This CDR3 spans 16 amino acids. The CDR3 loop reads CASSVPGLAGAETQYF. The CDR3 bases are TGTGCCAGCAGCGTGCCTGGACTAGCGGGGGCAGAGACCCAGTACTTC.

This clonotype has ten or more counts. This chain links TRBV10-3 with TRBJ1-2; a weak D match, TRBD1 (5 bases). The germline gives CDR1 ENHRY, CDR2 SYGVKD. The CDR3 runs to 13 residues. V was cut by 2 bases and J by 14 bases, with 18 bases left in between. CDR3 bases: TGTGCCATCAGTGAGGGAGACAGCCGGTTGCCGACCTTC. It codes for CAISEGDSRLPTF.

This clonotype was counted at least ten times. This chain links TRBV7-9 with TRBJ1-1; TRBD1 is a possible D gene (5 bases). The germline V and J ends were trimmed by 6 bases and 2 bases, with 10 bases remaining between them. Germline assignment: CDR1 SEHNR and CDR2 FQNEAQ (reference sequence). This CDR3 has 13 residues. The CDR3 sequence: CASRSGGNTEAFF. CDR3 DNA sequence: TGTGCCAGCAGGTCGGGGGGTAACACTGAAGCTTTCTTT.

This clonotype was detected ten times or more. The V gene is TRBV5-1, the J gene TRBJ2-7; tentative D call: TRBD1 (6 bases). This CDR3 contains 15 residues. The germline gives CDR1 SGHRS, CDR2 YFSETQ. V was shortened by 0 bases and J by 0 bases, with 10 bases between the two germline ends. This CDR3 reads CASSLVAGASYEQYF. DNA of the CDR3: TGCGCCAGCAGCTTGGTGGCAGGGGCCTCCTACGAGCAGTACTTC.

This clonotype was counted ten times or more. V is TRBV18 and J is TRBJ2-2, with TRBD2 as a possible D gene (5 bases). Germline V gene sequence: CDR1 KGHSH, CDR2 LQKENI. The CDR3 totals 14 residues. Trimming removed 2 bases from V and 3 bases from J, with 7 bases in between. This CDR3 reads CASSPAGDTGELFF. The CDR3 nucleotides read TGTGCCAGCTCACCAGCCGGGGACACCGGGGAGCTGTTTTTT.

The rearrangement uses TRBV6-6 and TRBJ2-5, with D unresolved. This CDR3 is 13 amino acids long. Germline V gene data show CDR1 as MNHNY and CDR2 as SVGAGI (reference sequence). The V and J ends lost 0 bases and 0 bases respectively, with 2 bases between them. Written as DNA, the CDR3 is TGTGCCAGCAGTTACTCCTACCAAGAGACCCAGTACTTC. It translates to CASSYSYQETQYF.

This clonotype was observed many times. The chain is built from TRBV7-2 and TRBJ2-5; D not certain. Germline assignment: CDR1 SGHTA and CDR2 FQGNSA. V dropped 2 bases and J dropped 2 bases, with 6 bases sitting between them. The CDR3 is 13 residues long. The DNA for the CDR3 is TGTGCCAGCAGCTTACATCGACAAGAGACCCAGTACTTC. Its translation: CASSLHRQETQYF.